The next 21 T cell receptor beta chains were all read from a single sample in a study of blood T cell repertoires in COVID-19. The repertoire was sequenced with immunoSEQ multiplex PCR; TCRdb's copy has only in-frame clones and lacks some. The sample contains about 140,000 clones, roughly four fifths of which appear only once. The specimen sequenced was peripheral blood. These receptors came from a man older than 75 with acute or convalescent COVID-19.

The gene calls are TRBV9 and TRBJ2-7, with 10 bases lining up with TRBD1. V dropped 4 bases and J dropped 1; count of bases not matched to a gene: 5. Germline V gene sequence: CDR1 SGDLS, CDR2 YYNGEE. The CDR3 covers 15 residues. The DNA for the CDR3 is TGTGCCAGCAGCCAGAGGACAGGGGGATCCTACGAGCAGTACTTC. Protein: CASSQRTGGSYEQYF. The complete variable domain, with remaining parts taken from reference TRBV9 and TRBJ2-7, reads DSGVTQTPKHLITATGQRVTLRCSPRSGDLSVYWYQQSLDQGLQFLIQYYNGEERAKGNILERFSAQQFPDLHSELNLSSLELGDSALYFCASSQRTGGSYEQYFGPGTRLTVT.

This clone has a single count. The chain employs TRBV12-3 or TRBV12-4 and TRBJ2-3, with a tentative D call TRBD1 (6 bases). The V end lost 6 bases, the J end lost 10 bases, and 14 bases lay between the germline ends. CDR3 length equals 12 residues. CDR3: CASSTGSGSQYF. CDR3 nucleotide sequence: TGTGCCAGCAGCACAGGGTCCGGGTCGCAGTATTTT.

As to this clone: Other DNA sequences in the sample encode the same CDR3. The chain carries TRBV6-6 and TRBJ1-6, with D unclear. The CDR3 is made up of 12 amino acids. Trimming removed 3 bases at V and 7 bases at J, with 4 bases between. Germline V lookup: CDR1 MNHNY, CDR2 SVGAGI (reference sequence). CDR3 amino acids: CASSYLNSPLHF. The CDR3 coding sequence is TGTGCCAGCAGTTATCTGAATTCACCCCTCCACTTT.

This CDR3 reads CASSETTSGGNEQFF. CDR3 DNA: TGTGCCAGCAGTGAAACAACTAGCGGGGGGAATGAGCAGTTCTTC. The rearrangement joins TRBV6-1 to TRBJ2-1; TRBD2 matches 12 bases. There are 15 residues in the CDR3. Germline assignment: CDR1 MNHNS and CDR2 SASEGT. Losses at the gene ends were 2 bases for V and 7 bases for J; bases not matched to a gene: 3.

The chain joins TRBV19 to TRBJ2-2; D call uncertain. Trimming took off 5 bases at V and 6 bases at J, with 10 bases between the two ends. Germline CDR1 is LNHDA and CDR2 is SQIVND (reference sequence). The CDR3 loop spans 13 amino acids. This chain's CDR3 is CASSPSSPGELFF. As DNA, the CDR3 is TGTGCCAGTAGTCCGTCTTCCCCCGGGGAGCTGTTTTTT.

In its sample, this clone was seen once. The rearrangement links TRBV4-3 to TRBJ1-5; weak D call: TRBD1 (6 bases). This CDR3 has 16 residues. V gave up 0 bases and J gave up 5 bases, with 14 bases separating them. The V gene's germline CDR1 is LGHNA and CDR2 YSLEER. The CDR3 loop is CASSQDYGQSDQPQHF. DNA of the CDR3: TGCGCCAGCAGCCAAGATTACGGACAGTCCGATCAGCCCCAGCATTTT.

The chain couples TRBV7-2 to TRBJ2-7; D unresolved. Germline values: CDR1 SGHTA, CDR2 FQGNSA. The germline V and J ends were trimmed by 2 bases and 3 bases, with 11 bases remaining between them. The CDR3 loop spans 14 amino acids. The chain's CDR3 is CASSLSLSLYEQYF. CDR3 DNA sequence: TGTGCCAGCAGCTTAAGTCTAAGTCTCTACGAGCAGTACTTC.

The rearrangement uses TRBV18 and TRBJ2-5, with D perhaps matching TRBD2 (5 bases). The CDR3 length is 20 residues. V gave up 0 bases and J gave up 0 bases, with 23 bases separating them. Germline V lookup: CDR1 KGHSH, CDR2 LQKENI. In nucleotides, the CDR3 is TGTGCCAGCTCACCACCTACAGTGGGTAGGTTATCCGGGAACCAAGAGACCCAGTACTTC. This codes for CASSPPTVGRLSGNQETQYF.

The table lists this clone with a count of one. The rearrangement joins TRBV28 to TRBJ1-4; D call uncertain. The CDR3 has 12 residues. Between the trimmed V and J ends, which lost 3 bases and 14 bases, there was a span of 13 bases. Germline V gene sequence: CDR1 MDHEN, CDR2 SYDVKM. The CDR3 sequence is CASSFGGSFLFF. CDR3 sequence (DNA): TGTGCCAGCAGTTTTGGCGGTAGTTTCCTGTTTTTT.

This sequence joins TRBV9 and TRBJ2-1, with 9 bases fitting TRBD2. J lost 5 bases, V lost 0 bases, and 6 bases had no gene match. Germline V CDR1 and CDR2: SGDLS, YYNGEE. The CDR3 sequence is 16 residues long. The CDR3 bases are TGTGCCAGCAGCGTAGATCTAGCGGGGAGCCACAATGAGCAGTTCTTC. Residues: CASSVDLAGSHNEQFF.

The V call is TRBV7-2, the J call TRBJ2-5, with 15 bases identical to TRBD2. Germline trimming cut 2 bases from V and 7 bases from J; bases unmatched to any gene: 5. Germline-derived CDR1 and CDR2 are SGHTA and FQGNSA. This CDR3 has 16 residues. Written as DNA, the CDR3 is TGTGCCAGCAGCTTACTTGGACTAGCGGGGGGGCGGACCCAGTACTTC. Encoded protein: CASSLLGLAGGRTQYF.

This rearrangement joins TRBV5-4 to TRBJ2-7, with D perhaps TRBD1 (6 bases). The CDR3 totals 15 residues. Looked up from germline, CDR1 is SGHNT and CDR2 is YYREEE (reference sequence). Trimming removed 1 base from V and 3 bases from J, with 14 bases in between. The CDR3 DNA sequence: TGTGCCAGCAGCTTGTGGGGGTCAGGGGACTACGAGCAGTACTTC. Protein: CASSLWGSGDYEQYF.

The chain is built from TRBV5-5 and TRBJ2-2; 8 bases align to TRBD2. CDR3 length: 18 residues. Germline-derived CDR1 and CDR2 are SGHKS and YYEKEE (reference sequence). V lost 0 bases, J lost 5 bases, and 12 bases stayed unmatched. DNA for the CDR3: TGTGCCAGCAGCTTGGTGGGACCCAGCGGGGGATGGACCGGGGAGCTGTTTTTT. This codes for CASSLVGPSGGWTGELFF.

V is TRBV7-6 and J is TRBJ1-1; D not resolved. Germline V gene data show CDR1 as SGHVS and CDR2 as FNYEAQ. This CDR3 has 13 amino acids. V lost 4 bases to trimming and J lost 2 bases, with 8 bases between them. CDR3: CASSSQENTEAFF. The CDR3 nucleotides are TGTGCCAGCAGCTCCCAGGAAAACACTGAAGCTTTCTTT.

V and J are TRBV6-2 or TRBV6-3 and TRBJ1-5; 9 nucleotides match TRBD1. Losses at the gene ends were 5 bases for V and 6 bases for J; bases not matched to a gene: 8. The CDR3 has 15 amino acids. Per the germline V gene, CDR1 is MNHEY and CDR2 is SVGEGT. CDR3 amino acids: CASSLRDRDSQPQHF. The CDR3 DNA reads TGTGCCAGCAGTCTCCGGGACAGGGATTCTCAGCCCCAGCATTTT.

The V gene is TRBV11-2, the J gene TRBJ2-5, with 9 bases lining up with TRBD2. V shed 5 bases, J shed 2 bases, and the junction held 6 bases outside the gene matches. CDR1 and CDR2 from the germline V gene are SGHAT and FQNNGV. This CDR3 is built from 15 residues. The CDR3 DNA is TGTGCCAGCAGCAACCCGGCGGGGGGGCAAGAGACCCAGTACTTC. Its translation is CASSNPAGGQETQYF. Full variable domain (outside the CDR3, taken from reference TRBV11-2 and TRBJ2-5): EAGVAQSPRYKIIEKRQSVAFWCNPISGHATLYWYQQILGQGPKLLIQFQNNGVVDDSQLPKDRFSAERLKGVDSTLKIQPAKLEDSAVYLCASSNPAGGQETQYFGPGTRLLVL.

The V call is TRBV5-8, the J call TRBJ2-7, with a tentative D call TRBD2 (6 bases). Germline V gene sequence: CDR1 SGHTS, CDR2 YDEGEE. This CDR3 is 15 amino acids long. The V end lost 7 bases, the J end lost 5 bases, and 22 bases lay between the germline ends. The CDR3 loop is CASFYPGEPWDEQYF. The CDR3 nucleotides read TGTGCCAGCTTTTACCCGGGGGAGCCGTGGGACGAGCAGTACTTC.

This rearrangement joins TRBV28 to TRBJ1-5; 8 bases line up with TRBD1. With V trimmed by 5 bases and J by 7 bases, 10 bases remained unmatched. CDR1 is MDHEN and CDR2 is SYDVKM in the germline V gene. CDR3 length equals 15 residues. CDR3 sequence: CASSLPTGGDQPQHF. CDR3 coding DNA: TGTGCCAGCAGTCTCCCCACAGGGGGGGACCAGCCCCAGCATTTT.

Of note for this clone: The sample holds other DNA sequences that translate to the same CDR3. The chain combines TRBV12-3 or TRBV12-4 with TRBJ1-1, with D hard to call. CDR3 length: 13 amino acids. V lost 0 bases and J 3 bases, leaving 5 bases between the germline ends. The CDR3, as DNA: TGTGCCAGCAGTTTAGCCGGGGACACTGAAGCTTTCTTT. It codes for CASSLAGDTEAFF.

J is TRBJ1-5 and V is TRBV6-2 or TRBV6-3; 7 nucleotides line up with TRBD1. This CDR3 is built from 14 residues. V lost 6 bases, J lost 9 bases, and 11 bases stayed unmatched. Germline-derived CDR1 and CDR2 are MNHEY and SVGEGT. In DNA, the CDR3 is TGTGCCAGCAGCAAAGGGGGCAGGGCCGGGCCCCAGCATTTT. Protein: CASSKGGRAGPQHF.

The chain has TRBV6-5 and TRBJ1-3; D is unresolved. Trimming stripped 8 bases from V and 3 bases from J, with 14 bases between. In germline, CDR1 is MNHEY, CDR2 SVGAGI. This CDR3 spans 14 amino acids. The CDR3 region has the DNA TGTGCCAGCGCGGCGGGATTTAGTGGAAACACCATATATTTT. As protein: CASAAGFSGNTIYF.